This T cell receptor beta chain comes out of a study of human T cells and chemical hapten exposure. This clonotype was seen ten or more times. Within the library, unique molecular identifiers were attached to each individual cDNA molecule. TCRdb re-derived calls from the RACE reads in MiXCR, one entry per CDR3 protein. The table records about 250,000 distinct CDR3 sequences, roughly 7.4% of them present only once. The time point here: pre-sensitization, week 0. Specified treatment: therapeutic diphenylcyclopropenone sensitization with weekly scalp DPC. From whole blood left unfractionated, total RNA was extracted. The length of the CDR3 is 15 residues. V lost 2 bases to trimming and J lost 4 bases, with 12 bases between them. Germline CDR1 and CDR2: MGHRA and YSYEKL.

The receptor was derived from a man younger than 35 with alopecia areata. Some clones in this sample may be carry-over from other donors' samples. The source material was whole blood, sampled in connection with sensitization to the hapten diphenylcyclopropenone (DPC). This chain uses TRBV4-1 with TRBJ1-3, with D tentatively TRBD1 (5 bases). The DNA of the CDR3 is TGCGCCAGCAGCCAACTCAGGGTGGCCGGAAACACCATATATTTT. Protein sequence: CASSQLRVAGNTIYF.